This TCR beta chain was identified during a study of blood T cell repertoires in COVID-19. Overall study: Samples came from the United States, Italy and Spain, spanning acute and convalescent COVID-19. The analysed material was cDNA or gDNA that came from T cells, B-cell-depleted T cells, or PBMCs.

Per the authors' pipeline: How many nucleated cells were present was estimated from reference gene primer amplification. Assay used: immunoSEQ multiplex PCR; TCRdb lists only in-frame clones, some missing. The V and J calls and the clone size are those of that table, but D and trimming were determined from the DNA. The table has 470,000 or so clones, 70% to 90% seen once; the top ten hold approximately 3.2%. The CDR3 has 14 amino acids. Per the germline V gene, CDR1 is SGHNT and CDR2 is YYREEE (reference sequence). After removal of 3 bases from V and 6 bases from J, the junction contained 4 bases not matched to a gene.

This TCR was sampled from a human donor in a cohort sampled during active COVID-19. This chain joins TRBV5-4 and TRBJ1-4, with TRBD1 identical over 8 bases. Sequencing was carried out using peripheral blood. The CDR3 loop reads CASSYDRGDEKLFF. CDR3 coding DNA: TGTGCCAGCAGCTATGACAGGGGCGATGAAAAACTGTTTTTT.